The 21 T cell receptor beta chains listed next were all sequenced from one sample in a study of cytomegalovirus exposure and HLA in healthy donors. PCR primers comprised 60 Vbeta and 13 Jbeta primers. The table came from immunoSEQ multiplex PCR; TCRdb's copy has only in-frame clones and leaves some out. The profile shows 150,000 to 200,000 clones, roughly 60% of them singletons. The sequenced sample consisted of PBMCs. The source of these receptors is a middle-aged man in good health and CMV-seronegative.

This clone has a handful of counts. This chain connects TRBV18 to TRBJ2-2; the D is unclear. Trimming cost V 2 bases and J 2 bases, with 12 bases left between them. This CDR3 comprises 16 residues. Looked up from germline, CDR1 is KGHSH and CDR2 is LQKENI. CDR3 sequence reads: CASSPSLNLNTGELFF. As DNA, the CDR3 is TGTGCCAGCTCACCATCACTAAATCTAAACACCGGGGAGCTGTTTTTT.

The chain couples TRBV4-1 to TRBJ2-3; possible D gene TRBD1, 5 bases. V was trimmed by 2 bases and J by 3 bases, leaving 18 bases between them. Germline V gene data show CDR1 as MGHRA and CDR2 as YSYEKL. This CDR3 is 17 amino acids long. The CDR3 DNA sequence: TGCGCCAGCAGCCAATACATCAATGGAAGGGGAACAGATACGCAGTATTTT. Protein: CASSQYINGRGTDTQYF.

The chain couples TRBV2 to TRBJ1-2; D remains ambiguous. CDR1 is SNHLY, CDR2 FYNNEI, per germline. This CDR3 is built from 13 residues. V was cut by 7 bases and J by 7 bases, with 16 bases left in between. This CDR3 reads CASKAGDLGGYTF. CDR3 sequence (DNA): TGTGCCAGCAAGGCAGGTGACCTGGGTGGCTACACCTTC.

V gene TRBV5-1 combines with J gene TRBJ2-7, with TRBD2 identical over 7 bases. Unmatched junction bases numbered 6, after V lost 5 bases and J lost 1 base. CDR3 size: 14 residues. Germline V gene data show CDR1 as SGHRS and CDR2 as YFSETQ. CDR3 loop: CASRPLAISYEQYF. DNA of the CDR3: TGCGCCAGCAGACCACTAGCGATATCCTACGAGCAGTACTTC.

V gene TRBV5-1 combines with J gene TRBJ2-7; 9 bases fit TRBD1. Losses at the gene ends were 4 bases for V and 4 bases for J; bases not matched to a gene: 6. Germline CDR1 SGHRS, CDR2 YFSETQ. The CDR3 totals 14 residues. DNA of the CDR3: TGCGCCAGCAGCGCTCCGGGACAGGGTTACGAGCAGTACTTC. Translating gives CASSAPGQGYEQYF.

This clone was seen only a few times. This sequence joins TRBV6-1 and TRBJ1-3; D ambiguous. CDR3 length: 18 residues. Germline V gene lookup returns CDR1 MNHNS and CDR2 SASEGT. V shed 3 bases and J shed 0 bases, with 18 bases lying between them. CDR3 protein: CASSDLRRVGSSGNTIYF. In nucleotides, the CDR3 is TGTGCCAGCAGTGATCTAAGGCGGGTTGGGAGCTCTGGAAACACCATATATTTT.

This clone was detected only a few times. J is TRBJ2-7 and V is TRBV4-3; 9 bases fit TRBD1. The CDR3 has 15 residues. Germline V gene lookup returns CDR1 LGHNA and CDR2 YSLEER. The V gene end was trimmed by 0 bases and the J gene end by 3 bases; junction bases not matched to a gene: 3. DNA of the CDR3: TGCGCCAGCAGCCAAGACTTGGGACAGGGCTACGAGCAGTACTTC. Its protein is CASSQDLGQGYEQYF.

Ten or more counts support this clone. The rearrangement uses TRBV10-3 and TRBJ1-5, with TRBD1 matching over 7 bases. V was pared by 3 bases and J by 3 bases, with 8 bases of the junction left unmatched. Germline assignment: CDR1 ENHRY and CDR2 SYGVKD. The CDR3 is 16 amino acids. The CDR3 here is CAISDPETGFNQPQHF. CDR3 sequence (DNA): TGTGCCATCAGTGACCCTGAGACAGGGTTCAATCAGCCCCAGCATTTT.

This clone has only a few counts. The rearrangement links TRBV27 to TRBJ2-7; D may be TRBD1 (6 bases). The germline V and J ends were trimmed by 5 bases and 4 bases, with 15 bases remaining between them. This CDR3 region has 14 residues. CDR1 and CDR2 from the germline V gene are MNHEY and SMNVEV (reference sequence). CDR3 loop: CASSRQTGIYEQYF. The CDR3 coding sequence is TGTGCCAGCAGTCGGCAGACAGGCATATACGAGCAGTACTTC.

V usage is TRBV7-3 and J usage is TRBJ2-3, with D possibly matching TRBD1 (5 bases). The germline V gene has CDR1 SGHTA and CDR2 FQGTGA. CDR3 length: 13 amino acids. V dropped 1 base and J dropped 6 bases, with 8 bases sitting between them. The CDR3 reads CASSLNRWDTQYF. The DNA for the CDR3 is TGTGCCAGCAGCTTAAACAGGTGGGATACGCAGTATTTT. Supplemented by reference TRBV7-3 and TRBJ2-3, the full variable domain reads GAGVSQTPSNKVTEKGKYVELRCDPISGHTALYWYRQSLGQGPEFLIYFQGTGAADDSGLPNDRFFAVRPEGSVSTLKIQRTERGDSAVYLCASSLNRWDTQYFGPGTRLTVL.

The chain joins TRBV9 to TRBJ2-2; TRBD2 agrees at 8 bases. Germline V gene sequence: CDR1 SGDLS, CDR2 YYNGEE. The CDR3 length is 17 residues. The trim removed 4 bases at V and 4 bases at J, leaving 12 bases unmatched. CDR3 protein: CASSRTSFGSGTGELFF. In DNA, the CDR3 is TGTGCCAGCAGCAGGACTAGCTTCGGGTCGGGCACCGGGGAGCTGTTTTTT.

This sequence joins TRBV10-3 and TRBJ1-2; the match to TRBD1 covers 10 bases. CDR3 length equals 14 residues. The V gene end was trimmed by 6 bases and the J gene end by 7 bases; junction bases not matched to a gene: 8. The V gene's germline CDR1 is ENHRY and CDR2 SYGVKD. The CDR3 is CAISTGTGESGYTF. The CDR3 DNA reads as TGTGCCATCAGCACCGGGACAGGGGAATCTGGCTACACCTTC.

This clone was seen a few times. Different DNA sequences within this sample yield the same CDR3. The chain uses TRBV27 and TRBJ1-4, with TRBD1 as a possible D gene (5 bases). This CDR3 spans 13 amino acids. V dropped 3 bases and J dropped 7 bases, with 9 bases sitting between them. Germline V gives CDR1 MNHEY, CDR2 SMNVEV (reference sequence). This chain's CDR3 is CASSFGGGEKLFF. In DNA, the CDR3 is TGTGCCAGCAGTTTCGGGGGGGGTGAAAAACTGTTTTTT.

The chain has TRBV7-9 and TRBJ1-4, with TRBD1 identical over 7 bases. The CDR3 is made up of 15 amino acids. J was trimmed by 8 bases and V by 5 bases; bases with no gene match: 11. The germline CDR1 and CDR2 sequences are SEHNR and FQNEAQ (reference sequence). The CDR3 protein is CASSVIQGMGEKLFF. CDR3 in DNA: TGTGCCAGCAGCGTAATACAGGGGATGGGAGAAAAACTGTTTTTT.

The sample holds a few counts of this clone. V and J are TRBV6-8 and TRBJ2-1; 8 bases match TRBD1. From germline, CDR1 is MNHGY and CDR2 SAAAGT. The J segment lost 1 base and the V segment lost 5 bases, leaving 7 bases of the junction unmatched. The CDR3 length is 16 residues. CDR3 bases: TGTGCCAGCAGTCAGACAGGGGACGGTTCCTACAATGAGCAGTTCTTC. It is translated as CASSQTGDGSYNEQFF.

The chain joins TRBV30 to TRBJ1-2; the match to TRBD1 covers 7 bases. CDR3 length: 14 amino acids. Germline CDR1 GTSNPN, CDR2 SVGIG (reference sequence). The J segment lost 1 base and the V segment lost 2 bases, leaving 4 bases of the junction unmatched. The DNA for the CDR3 is TGTGCCTGGAGTAGACAGGGCCTTAACTATGGCTACACCTTC. It codes for CAWSRQGLNYGYTF.

The V gene is TRBV7-2, the J gene TRBJ2-5; a possible D gene is TRBD1 (6 bases). The CDR3 covers 14 residues. V was clipped by 2 bases and J by 5 bases, with 12 bases between them. Germline V gene lookup returns CDR1 SGHTA and CDR2 FQGNSA. The CDR3 region has the DNA TGTGCCAGCAGCTTACTTAGGGGGATCGAGACCCAGTACTTC. This sequence encodes CASSLLRGIETQYF. The full variable domain, completed using reference TRBV7-2 and TRBJ2-5, is GAGVSQSPSNKVTEKGKDVELRCDPISGHTALYWYRQSLGQGLEFLIYFQGNSAPDKSGLPSDRFSAERTGGSVSTLTIQRTQQEDSAVYLCASSLLRGIETQYFGPGTRLLVL.

This clone was detected only a few times. The V and J genes are TRBV27 and TRBJ2-2; D might be TRBD1 (5 bases). The CDR3 is made up of 14 amino acids. Trimming pared 7 bases from V and 0 bases from J, leaving 9 bases between. The V gene's germline CDR1 is MNHEY and CDR2 SMNVEV (reference sequence). The CDR3 spells CASTRQTNTGELFF. CDR3 in DNA: TGTGCCAGCACCCGACAGACGAACACCGGGGAGCTGTTTTTT.

V gene TRBV7-2 combines with J gene TRBJ2-3; D unclear. V was shortened by 5 bases and J by 0 bases, with 9 bases between the two germline ends. Germline V gives CDR1 SGHTA, CDR2 FQGNSA. The CDR3 length is 14 residues. The CDR3 here is CASSPSSSTDTQYF. The CDR3 DNA reads TGTGCCAGCAGCCCCAGTTCTAGCACAGATACGCAGTATTTT.

This clone has a handful of counts. The gene calls are TRBV6-1 and TRBJ2-1; possibly TRBD2 for D (6 bases). The CDR3 has 14 amino acids. V was pared by 6 bases and J by 5 bases, with 14 bases between. Germline CDR1 MNHNS, CDR2 SASEGT. The chain's CDR3 is CASRGTGGHNEQFF. The CDR3 DNA reads TGTGCCAGCAGAGGGACCGGAGGGCACAATGAGCAGTTCTTC.

The chain recombines TRBV11-2 with TRBJ2-7, with 9 bases identical to TRBD2. V trimming: 2 bases; J trimming: 1 base; junction bases outside the gene matches: 3. Germline assignment: CDR1 SGHAT and CDR2 FQNNGV. The CDR3 sequence is 15 residues long. The chain's CDR3 is CASSLFSGGSYEQYF. CDR3 in DNA: TGTGCCAGCAGCTTATTTAGCGGGGGTTCCTACGAGCAGTACTTC.